This T cell receptor (beta chain) was captured in a study of glioma-infiltrating T cells after dendritic cell vaccination. Study-wide results and caveats: The cohort had few patients with full blood and tumor sets.

The PCR used 60 V beta and 13 J beta primers. Here immunoSEQ multiplex PCR was the method, and the copy in TCRdb shows in-frame clones only, minus some. The repertoire holds 80,000 to 100,000 clones, approximately 80% seen once, with about 6.5% in the top ten. V was clipped by 0 bases and J by 3 bases, with 3 bases between them. Germline lookup yields CDR1 SGHRS and CDR2 YFSETQ. The CDR3 extends over 12 amino acids. This clone was seen once. Antigen: not known. The rearrangement links TRBV5-1 to TRBJ1-1; no clear D gene. Specimen: blood, collected before dendritic cell vaccination. This TCR was recovered from a human donor with glioblastoma. CDR3 bases: TGCGCCAGCAGCTTGGACTACACTGAAGCTTTCTTT. Translation: CASSLDYTEAFF.